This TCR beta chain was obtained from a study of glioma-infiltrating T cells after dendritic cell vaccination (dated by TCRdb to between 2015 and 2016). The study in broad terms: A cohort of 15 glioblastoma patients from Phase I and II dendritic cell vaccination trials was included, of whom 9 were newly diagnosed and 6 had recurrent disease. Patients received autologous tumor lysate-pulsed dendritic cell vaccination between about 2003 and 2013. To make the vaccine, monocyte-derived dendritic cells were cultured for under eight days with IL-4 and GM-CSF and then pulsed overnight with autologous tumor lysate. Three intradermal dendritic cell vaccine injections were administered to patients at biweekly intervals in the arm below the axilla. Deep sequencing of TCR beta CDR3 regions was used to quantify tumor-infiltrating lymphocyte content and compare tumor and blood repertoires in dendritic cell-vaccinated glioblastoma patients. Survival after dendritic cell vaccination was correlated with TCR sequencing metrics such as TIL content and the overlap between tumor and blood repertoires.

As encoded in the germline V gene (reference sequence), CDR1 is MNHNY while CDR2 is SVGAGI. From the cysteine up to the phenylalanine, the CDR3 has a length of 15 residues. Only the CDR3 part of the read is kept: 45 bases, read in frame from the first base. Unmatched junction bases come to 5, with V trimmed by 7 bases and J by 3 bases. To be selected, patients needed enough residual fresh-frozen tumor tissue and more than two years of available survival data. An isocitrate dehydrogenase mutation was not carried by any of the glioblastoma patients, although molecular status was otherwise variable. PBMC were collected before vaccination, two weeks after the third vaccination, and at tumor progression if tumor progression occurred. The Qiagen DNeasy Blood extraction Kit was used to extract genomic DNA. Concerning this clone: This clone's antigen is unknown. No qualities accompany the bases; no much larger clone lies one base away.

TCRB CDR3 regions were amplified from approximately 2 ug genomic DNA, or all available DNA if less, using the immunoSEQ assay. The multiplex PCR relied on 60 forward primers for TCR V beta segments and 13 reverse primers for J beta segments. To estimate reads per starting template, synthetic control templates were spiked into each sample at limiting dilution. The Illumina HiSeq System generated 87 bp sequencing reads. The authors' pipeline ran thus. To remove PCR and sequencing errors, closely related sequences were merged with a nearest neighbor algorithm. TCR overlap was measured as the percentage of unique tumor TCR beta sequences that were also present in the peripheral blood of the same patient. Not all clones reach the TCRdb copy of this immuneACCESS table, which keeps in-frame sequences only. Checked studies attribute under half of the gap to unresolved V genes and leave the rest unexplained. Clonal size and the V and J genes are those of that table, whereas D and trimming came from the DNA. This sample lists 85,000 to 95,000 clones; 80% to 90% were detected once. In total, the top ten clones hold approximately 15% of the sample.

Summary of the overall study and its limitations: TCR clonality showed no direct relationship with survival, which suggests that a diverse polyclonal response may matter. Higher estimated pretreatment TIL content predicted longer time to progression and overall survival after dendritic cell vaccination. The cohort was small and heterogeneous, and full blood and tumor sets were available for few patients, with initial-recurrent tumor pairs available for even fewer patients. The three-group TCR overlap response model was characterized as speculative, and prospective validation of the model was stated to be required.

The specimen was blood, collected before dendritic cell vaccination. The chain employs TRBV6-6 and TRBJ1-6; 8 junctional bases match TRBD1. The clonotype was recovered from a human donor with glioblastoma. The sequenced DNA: TGTGCCAGCACTAAAGGACAGGGCTATAATTCACCCCTCCACTTT. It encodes CASTKGQGYNSPLHF.